Given below is one T cell receptor beta chain in context. This sample is part of a study of tissue T cells after allogeneic stem cell transplantation. Generated by immunoSEQ multiplex PCR, the TCRdb table keeps only in-frame clones and is missing some. The table has about 40,000 clones, roughly 90% seen once. Sequenced here: blood, sampled before transplantation. This clonotype was obtained from a woman aged 35 to 75 who later had graft-versus-host disease after an allogeneic stem cell transplant.

Here the CDR3 reads CASSAGTGRFWANVLTF. The CDR3 bases are TGTGCCAGCAGTGCCGGGACAGGGAGGTTCTGGGCCAACGTCCTGACTTTC. The chain employs TRBV6-2 or TRBV6-3 and TRBJ2-6; 9 bases match TRBD1. V trimming: 5 bases; J trimming: 5 bases; junction bases outside the gene matches: 10. Germline values: CDR1 MNHEY, CDR2 SVGEGT. This CDR3 has 17 residues.